The clone carrying this T cell receptor beta chain has a single count. The repertoire was sequenced with immunoSEQ multiplex PCR; TCRdb's copy has only in-frame clones and lacks some. The data contain approximately 350,000 clones, about 90% of them singletons. Germline CDR1 is SGHTA and CDR2 is FQGNSA. This CDR3 has 15 residues. The ends lost 2 bases at V and 4 bases at J; junction bases unmatched: 5. The data were obtained in a study of blood T cell repertoires in COVID-19. For the study at large: PBMCs, B-cell-depleted T cells, or T cells were the source of the cDNA or gDNA that made up the material.

Material: PBMCs or T cells enriched from blood (not recorded which). The V gene is TRBV7-2, the J gene TRBJ2-7; 10 nucleotides agree with TRBD2. This TCR was sampled from a woman aged 25-40 years who had recovered from COVID-19. CDR3 nucleotides: TGTGCCAGCAGCTTAAAAGCGGGAGGGCCTTACGAGCAGTACTTC. This encodes CASSLKAGGPYEQYF.